This TCR beta chain emerged from a study of cytomegalovirus exposure and HLA in healthy donors. The PCR had 60 Vbeta and 13 Jbeta primers. The table came from immunoSEQ multiplex PCR; TCRdb's copy has only in-frame clones and leaves some out. This sample yields under 150,000 clones, of which around 80% are seen a single time; less than 2% belongs to the top ten. Healthy bone marrow donors made up the donors. In the case of this clone: The target antigen is unknown.

Whole-study findings and limits: Researchers counted around 150 TCR beta chains as cytomegalovirus-associated. Earlier findings revealed that most TCR beta V segments proved productive either about 87% or about 30% of the time. As a later analysis showed, a missense DCLRE1C variant was linked to trimming of TCR beta V- and J-genes.

This TCR was recovered from a woman aged 45-65 years in good health and CMV-seronegative. Sequences were obtained from PBMCs.

CDR3 loop: CAWSDRVNYGYTF. CDR3 nucleotide sequence: TGTGCCTGGTCGGACAGGGTCAACTATGGCTACACCTTC. The chain uses TRBV30 and TRBJ1-2, with 8 bases identical to TRBD1. After removal of 5 bases from V and 2 bases from J, the junction contained 4 bases not matched to a gene. The CDR3 loop spans 13 amino acids. Germline CDR1 reads GTSNPN; CDR2 reads SVGIG (reference sequence).